This TCR beta chain was identified during a study of multiple sclerosis patients with progressive multifocal leukoencephalopathy. Study results and limitations: Expanded clones at PML onset predated and persisted through natalizumab therapy. TRBV and TRBJ usage showed no common pattern when PML developed.

This sample's time point: before natalizumab initiation. T0 refers to blood drawn before natalizumab was first infused. As concerns this clone: What it binds is not known. The sample carries other DNA sequences with the same CDR3.

CDR3 length equals 17 residues. CDR1 and CDR2 (germline): KGHSH, LQKENI. Trimming shortened V by 6 bases and J by 0 bases, and 18 bases separated the two germline ends. Data came from immunoSEQ multiplex PCR; TCRdb stores just in-frame clones and leaves some out. The profile shows roughly 30,000 clones, around 91% of them singletons. The chain employs TRBV18 and TRBJ1-3; possibly TRBD1 for D (5 bases). The origin of this receptor is a human donor with multiple sclerosis. Sequencing input: PBMCs. CDR3 region: CASSPVDSSTSGNTIYF. CDR3 sequence (DNA): TGTGCCAGCTCGCCTGTCGACAGTTCTACCTCTGGAAACACCATATATTTT.